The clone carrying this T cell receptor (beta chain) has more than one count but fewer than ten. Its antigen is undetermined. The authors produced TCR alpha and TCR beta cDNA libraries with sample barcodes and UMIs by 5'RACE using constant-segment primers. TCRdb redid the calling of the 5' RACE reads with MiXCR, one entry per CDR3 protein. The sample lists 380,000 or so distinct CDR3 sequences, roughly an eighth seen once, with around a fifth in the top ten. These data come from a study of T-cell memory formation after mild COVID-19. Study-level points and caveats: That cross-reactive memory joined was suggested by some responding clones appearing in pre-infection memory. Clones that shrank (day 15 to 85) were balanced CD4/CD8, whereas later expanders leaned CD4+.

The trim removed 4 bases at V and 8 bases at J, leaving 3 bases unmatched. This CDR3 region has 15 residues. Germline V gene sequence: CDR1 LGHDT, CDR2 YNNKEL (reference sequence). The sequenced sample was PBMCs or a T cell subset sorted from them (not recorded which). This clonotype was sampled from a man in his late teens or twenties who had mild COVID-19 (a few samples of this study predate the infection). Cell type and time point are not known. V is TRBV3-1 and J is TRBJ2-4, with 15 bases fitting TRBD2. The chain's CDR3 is CASSRTSGGGDIQYF. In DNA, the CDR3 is TGTGCCAGCAGCCGGACTAGCGGGGGGGGTGACATTCAGTACTTC.